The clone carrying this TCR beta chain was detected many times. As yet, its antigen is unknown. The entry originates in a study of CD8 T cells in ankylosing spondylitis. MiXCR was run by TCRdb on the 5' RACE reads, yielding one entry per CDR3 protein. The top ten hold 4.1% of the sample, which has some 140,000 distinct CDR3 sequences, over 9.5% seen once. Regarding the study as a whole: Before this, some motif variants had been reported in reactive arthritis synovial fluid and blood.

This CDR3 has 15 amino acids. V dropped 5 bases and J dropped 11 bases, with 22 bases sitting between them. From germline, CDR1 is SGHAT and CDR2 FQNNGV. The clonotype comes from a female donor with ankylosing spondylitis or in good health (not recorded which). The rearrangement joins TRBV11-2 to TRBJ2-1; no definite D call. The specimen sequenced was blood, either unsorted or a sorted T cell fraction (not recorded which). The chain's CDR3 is CASSPHTPVDPQQFF. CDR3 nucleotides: TGTGCCAGCAGCCCTCACACCCCCGTAGATCCCCAGCAGTTCTTC.